The T cell receptor beta chain under discussion was sequenced for a study of OX40 agonist ivuxolimab in advanced cancers. Repertoires were generated with immunoSEQ multiplex PCR, while TCRdb's copy carries only in-frame clones and drops some. The table includes approximately 74,000 clones, 90% detected once. This TCR came from an adult with an advanced solid tumor such as melanoma, head and neck, liver or kidney cancer. The material was CD4+ or CD8+ T cells sorted from blood, obtained in a trial of the OX40 agonist ivuxolimab.

CDR3 residues: CASSPPGTGRVEQFF. The CDR3 DNA reads as TGTGCCAGCTCACCTCCCGGGACAGGGCGTGTTGAGCAGTTCTTC. The genes are TRBV18 and TRBJ2-1; 9 bases are shared with TRBD1. Germline lookup yields CDR1 KGHSH and CDR2 LQKENI. The CDR3 is made up of 15 amino acids. J gave up 9 bases and V 3 bases, and 9 bases lay outside the gene matches.